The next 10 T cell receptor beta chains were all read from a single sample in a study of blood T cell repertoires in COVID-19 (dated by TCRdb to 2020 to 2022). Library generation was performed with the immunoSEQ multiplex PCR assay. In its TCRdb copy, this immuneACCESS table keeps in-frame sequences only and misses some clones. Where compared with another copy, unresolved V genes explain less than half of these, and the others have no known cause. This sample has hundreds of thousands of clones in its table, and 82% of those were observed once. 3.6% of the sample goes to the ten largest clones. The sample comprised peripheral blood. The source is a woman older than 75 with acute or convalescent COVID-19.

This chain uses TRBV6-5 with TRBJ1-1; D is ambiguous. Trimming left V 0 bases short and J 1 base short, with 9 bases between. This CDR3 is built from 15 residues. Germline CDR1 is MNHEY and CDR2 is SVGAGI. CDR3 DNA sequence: TGTGCCAGCAGTTACTCGATACGACAGAACACTGAAGCTTTCTTT. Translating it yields CASSYSIRQNTEAFF.

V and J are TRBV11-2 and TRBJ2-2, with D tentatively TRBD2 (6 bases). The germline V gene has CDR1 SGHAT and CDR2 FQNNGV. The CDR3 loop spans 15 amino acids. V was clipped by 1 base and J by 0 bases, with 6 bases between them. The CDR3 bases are TGTGCCAGCAGCTTAGGGACTACGAACACCGGGGAGCTGTTTTTT. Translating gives CASSLGTTNTGELFF.

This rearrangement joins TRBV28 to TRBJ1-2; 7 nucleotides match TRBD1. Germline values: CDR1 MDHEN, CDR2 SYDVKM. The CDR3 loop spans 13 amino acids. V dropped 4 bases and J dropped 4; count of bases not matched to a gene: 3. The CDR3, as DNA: TGTGCCAGCAGTTCCGGGACAGTCTATGGCTACACCTTC. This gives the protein CASSSGTVYGYTF.

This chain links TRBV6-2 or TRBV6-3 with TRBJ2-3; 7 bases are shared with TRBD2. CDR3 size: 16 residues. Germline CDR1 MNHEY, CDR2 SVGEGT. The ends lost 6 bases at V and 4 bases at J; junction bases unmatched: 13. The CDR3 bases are TGTGCCAGCAGCAGCCGACTAGCCACGGGACCAGATACGCAGTATTTT. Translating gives CASSSRLATGPDTQYF.

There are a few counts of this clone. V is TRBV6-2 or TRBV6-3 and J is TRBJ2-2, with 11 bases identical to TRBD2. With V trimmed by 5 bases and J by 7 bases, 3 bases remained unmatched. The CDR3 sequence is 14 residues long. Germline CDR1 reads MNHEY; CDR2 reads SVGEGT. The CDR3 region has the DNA TGTGCCAGCAGTACTAGCGGGGGTATCGGGGAGCTGTTTTTT. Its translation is CASSTSGGIGELFF.

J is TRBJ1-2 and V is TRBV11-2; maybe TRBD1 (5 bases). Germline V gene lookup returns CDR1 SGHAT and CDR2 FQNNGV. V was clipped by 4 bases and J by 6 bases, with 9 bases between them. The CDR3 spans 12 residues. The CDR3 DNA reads TGTGCCAGCAGCTCGGGGGGGGATGGCTACACCTTC. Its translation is CASSSGGDGYTF.

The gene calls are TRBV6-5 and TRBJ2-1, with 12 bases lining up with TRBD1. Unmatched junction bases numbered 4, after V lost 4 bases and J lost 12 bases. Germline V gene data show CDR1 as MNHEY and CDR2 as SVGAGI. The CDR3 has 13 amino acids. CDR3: CASSSRDRGLQFF. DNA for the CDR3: TGTGCCAGCAGTTCCCGGGACAGGGGGCTGCAGTTCTTC.

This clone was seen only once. The CDR3 region has the DNA TGTGCCACTGGCTCAGGGGACTACGAGCAGTACTTC. Amino acids: CATGSGDYEQYF. The J gene is TRBJ2-7, the V gene TRBV15, with a weak D call TRBD1 (6 bases). Germline-derived CDR1 and CDR2 are LNHNV and YYDKDF (reference sequence). This CDR3 has 12 amino acids. Trimming stripped 9 bases from V and 3 bases from J, with 12 bases between.

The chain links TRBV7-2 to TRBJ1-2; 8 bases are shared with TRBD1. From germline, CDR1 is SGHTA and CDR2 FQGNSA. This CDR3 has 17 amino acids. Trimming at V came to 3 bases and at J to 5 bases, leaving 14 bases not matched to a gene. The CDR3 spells CASSFGQGAREGYGYTF. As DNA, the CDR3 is TGTGCCAGCAGCTTTGGCCAGGGGGCGCGAGAAGGATATGGCTACACCTTC.

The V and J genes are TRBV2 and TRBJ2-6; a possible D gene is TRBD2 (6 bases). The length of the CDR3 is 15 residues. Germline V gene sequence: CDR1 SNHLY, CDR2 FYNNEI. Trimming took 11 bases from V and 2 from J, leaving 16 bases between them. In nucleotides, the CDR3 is TGTGCCTTTTGGAGTTGGGGGGCTGGGGCCAACGTCCTGACTTTC. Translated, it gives CAFWSWGAGANVLTF.